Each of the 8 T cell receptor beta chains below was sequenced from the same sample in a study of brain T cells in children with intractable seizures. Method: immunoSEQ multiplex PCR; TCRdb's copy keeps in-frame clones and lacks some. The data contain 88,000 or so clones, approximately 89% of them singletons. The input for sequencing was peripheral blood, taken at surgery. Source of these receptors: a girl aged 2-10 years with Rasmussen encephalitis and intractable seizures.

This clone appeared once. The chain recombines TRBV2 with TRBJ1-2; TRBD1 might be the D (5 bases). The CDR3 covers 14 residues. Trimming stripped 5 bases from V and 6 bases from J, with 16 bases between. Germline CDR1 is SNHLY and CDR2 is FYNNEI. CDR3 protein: CASSPEGQGNGYTF. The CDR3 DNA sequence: TGTGCCAGCAGTCCAGAGGGGCAGGGCAATGGCTACACCTTC.

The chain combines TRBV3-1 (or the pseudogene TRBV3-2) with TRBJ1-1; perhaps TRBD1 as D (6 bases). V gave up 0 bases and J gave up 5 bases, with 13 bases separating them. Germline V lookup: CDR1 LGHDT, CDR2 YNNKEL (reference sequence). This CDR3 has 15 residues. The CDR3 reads CASSQDVRRGTEAFF. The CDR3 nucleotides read TGTGCCAGCAGCCAAGATGTCAGAAGGGGGACTGAAGCTTTCTTT.

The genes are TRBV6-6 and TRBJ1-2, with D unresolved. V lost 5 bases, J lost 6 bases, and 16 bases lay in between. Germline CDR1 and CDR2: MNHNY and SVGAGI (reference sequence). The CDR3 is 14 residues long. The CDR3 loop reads CASSGRVDSDGYTF. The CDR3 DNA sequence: TGTGCCAGCAGTGGGCGAGTGGACTCGGATGGCTACACCTTC.

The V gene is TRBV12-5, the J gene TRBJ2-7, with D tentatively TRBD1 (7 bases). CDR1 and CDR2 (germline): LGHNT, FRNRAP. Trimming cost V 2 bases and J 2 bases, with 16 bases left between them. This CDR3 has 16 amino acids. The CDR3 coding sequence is TGTGCTAGTGGTTTGCCGGATCGCGGGACAGCCTACGAGCAGTACTTC. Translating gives CASGLPDRGTAYEQYF.

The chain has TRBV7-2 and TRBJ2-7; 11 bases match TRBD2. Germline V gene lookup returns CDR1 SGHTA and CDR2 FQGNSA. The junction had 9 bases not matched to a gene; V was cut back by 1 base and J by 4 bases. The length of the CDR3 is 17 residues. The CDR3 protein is CASSLVGLAESDYEQYF. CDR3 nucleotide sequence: TGTGCCAGCAGCTTAGTGGGACTAGCGGAGTCGGATTACGAGCAGTACTTC.

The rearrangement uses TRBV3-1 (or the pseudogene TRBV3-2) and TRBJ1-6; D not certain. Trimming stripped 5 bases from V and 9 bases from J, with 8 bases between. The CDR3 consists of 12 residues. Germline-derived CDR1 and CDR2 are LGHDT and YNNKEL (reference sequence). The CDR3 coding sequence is TGTGCCAGCAGCTTCGGAGTTTCACCCCTCCACTTT. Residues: CASSFGVSPLHF.

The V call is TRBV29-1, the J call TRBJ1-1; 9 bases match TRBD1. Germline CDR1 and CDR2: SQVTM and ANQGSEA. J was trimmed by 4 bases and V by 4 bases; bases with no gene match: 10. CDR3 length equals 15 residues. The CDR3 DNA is TGCAGCGTTGGATACAGGGGGCAGATCGGCACTGAAGCTTTCTTT. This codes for CSVGYRGQIGTEAFF.

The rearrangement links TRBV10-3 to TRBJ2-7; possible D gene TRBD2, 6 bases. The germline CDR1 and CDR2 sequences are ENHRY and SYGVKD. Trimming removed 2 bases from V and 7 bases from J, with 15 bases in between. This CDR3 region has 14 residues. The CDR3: CAISEVGPAGEQYF. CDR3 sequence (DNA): TGTGCCATCAGTGAGGTAGGACCCGCGGGAGAGCAGTACTTC.